This T cell receptor (beta chain) was identified during a study of T-cell reconstitution after alpha-beta-depleted transplantation in children. Unique molecular identifiers were incorporated when the TCRbeta library was constructed. TCRdb reanalysed the PCR reads using MiXCR and keeps one entry per CDR3 protein. The data contain 350,000 to 500,000 distinct CDR3 sequences, around two fifths of them singletons. The study, taken as a whole, reports: Approximately two months post-transplant, alpha-beta T cells reportedly originated from several hundred expanded graft clones. The high TCRbeta diversity at day 60 in some patients came from surviving recipient T cells and thymic progenitors. Newly made T cells mostly supplied T-cell counts and diversity one year after transplant.

Trimming stripped 4 bases from V and 4 bases from J, with 17 bases between. This CDR3 is 15 amino acids long. The germline V gene encodes CDR1 SGHDT and CDR2 YYEEEE. As for this clonotype: Antigen specificity is unknown.

The rearrangement joins TRBV5-6 to TRBJ1-2; D remains ambiguous. The sequenced sample was PBMCs, obtained before TCRalphabeta/CD19-depleted stem cell transplant. The clonotype was recovered from a girl aged 2-10 years with aplastic anemia, due to receive a stem cell transplant. CDR3 region: CASSLTSAGLYGYTF. The CDR3 DNA is TGTGCCAGCAGCCTGACCAGTGCCGGGCTCTATGGCTACACCTTC.